Listed below are T cell receptor beta chains from one sample, sequenced in a study of OX40 agonist ivuxolimab in advanced cancers. Produced via immunoSEQ multiplex PCR; TCRdb's table is partial and in-frame only. The table shows approximately 28,000 clones, with 90% to 95% occurring only once. Source: CD4+ or CD8+ T cells sorted from blood, taken in a trial of the OX40 agonist ivuxolimab. Receptors originate from an adult with an advanced solid tumor such as melanoma, head and neck, liver or kidney cancer. CDR3s include the opening cysteine and the closing phenylalanine or tryptophan. Fields, in order: J gene, D gene, clone size, V gene, CDR3 DNA, CDR3 protein. The D gene is left open where the match is weak. Some rows have no size entry. The others give once, few or many, or a class for an expanded clone.

j_call: TRBJ2-2; d_call: TRBD1; clone_size: -; v_call: TRBV28; cdr3_nt: TGTGCCAGCAGTCGACAGGGGTCCGGGGAGCTGTTTTTT; cdr3_aa: CASSRQGSGELFF
j_call: TRBJ2-7; d_call: -; clone_size: -; v_call: TRBV4-3; cdr3_nt: TGCGCCAGCAGCCAAGAGACTACCCGGACACTTCCCTACGAGCAGTACTTC; cdr3_aa: CASSQETTRTLPYEQYF
j_call: TRBJ2-2; d_call: TRBD2; clone_size: -; v_call: TRBV4-3; cdr3_nt: TGCGCCAGCAGACCTAGCGGGCCGAACACCGGGGAGCTGTTTTTT; cdr3_aa: CASRPSGPNTGELFF
j_call: TRBJ1-5; d_call: -; clone_size: -; v_call: TRBV30; cdr3_nt: TGTGCCTGGAGTACCTTCAATCAGCCCCAGCATTTT; cdr3_aa: CAWSTFNQPQHF
j_call: TRBJ2-1; d_call: -; clone_size: -; v_call: TRBV7-2; cdr3_nt: TGTGCCAGCAGCTTTCTGGCGGGACCCGATGAGCAGTTCTTC; cdr3_aa: CASSFLAGPDEQFF
j_call: TRBJ2-7; d_call: TRBD2; clone_size: -; v_call: TRBV5-4; cdr3_nt: TGTGCCAGCAGCTTGACTAGCGGGAGCCACGAGCAGTACTTC; cdr3_aa: CASSLTSGSHEQYF
j_call: TRBJ1-5; d_call: -; clone_size: -; v_call: TRBV4-1; cdr3_nt: TGCGCCAGCAGCGATACAGGGAATCAGCCCCAGCATTTT; cdr3_aa: CASSDTGNQPQHF
j_call: TRBJ1-5; d_call: -; clone_size: -; v_call: TRBV5-1; cdr3_nt: TGCGCCAGCAGCTTGGCCGAAAAACTCCCCGAGGTTTTTCAGCCCCAGCATTTT; cdr3_aa: CASSLAEKLPEVFQPQHF
j_call: TRBJ1-2; d_call: -; clone_size: -; v_call: TRBV2; cdr3_nt: TGTGCCAGCAGTAAAATCTCAGGGGTTATCAACTATGGCTACACCTTC; cdr3_aa: CASSKISGVINYGYTF
j_call: TRBJ2-7; d_call: -; clone_size: -; v_call: TRBV5-6; cdr3_nt: TGTGCCAGCAGCTTATCTAAGGAGCAGTACTTC; cdr3_aa: CASSLSKEQYF
j_call: TRBJ2-3; d_call: TRBD2; clone_size: -; v_call: TRBV9; cdr3_nt: TGTGCCAGCAGCGAGGGGGGGCTAGCGGGCGTCACAGATACGCAGTATTTT; cdr3_aa: CASSEGGLAGVTDTQYF
j_call: TRBJ1-5; d_call: -; clone_size: -; v_call: TRBV27; cdr3_nt: TGTGCCAGCAGCCCTTTCCAGGTCTATAGCAATCAGCCCCAGCATTTT; cdr3_aa: CASSPFQVYSNQPQHF
j_call: TRBJ1-5; d_call: TRBD1; clone_size: -; v_call: TRBV19; cdr3_nt: TGTGCCAGTAGAGACAGGGGGGATCAGCCCCAGCATTTT; cdr3_aa: CASRDRGDQPQHF
j_call: TRBJ2-3; d_call: -; clone_size: once; v_call: TRBV15; cdr3_nt: TGTGCCACCAGCAGAGATCGGGATACGCAGTATTTT; cdr3_aa: CATSRDRDTQYF
j_call: TRBJ2-5; d_call: -; clone_size: -; v_call: TRBV6-5; cdr3_nt: TGTGCCAGCAGTTACGAGCGCAGGACTGGGCCCCAGTACTTC; cdr3_aa: CASSYERRTGPQYF
j_call: TRBJ2-2; d_call: -; clone_size: -; v_call: TRBV29-1; cdr3_nt: TGCAGCGTTGTCGGGGGCACCGGGGAGCTGTTTTTT; cdr3_aa: CSVVGGTGELFF
j_call: TRBJ1-1; d_call: TRBD1; clone_size: -; v_call: TRBV6-4; cdr3_nt: TGTGCCAGCAGTCCGACTGGGACAGGGGCCGGCACTGAAGCTTTCTTT; cdr3_aa: CASSPTGTGAGTEAFF
j_call: TRBJ2-7; d_call: TRBD1; clone_size: -; v_call: TRBV27; cdr3_nt: TGTGCCAGCAGTTTGGTACAGGGGGGCTACGAGCAGTACTTC; cdr3_aa: CASSLVQGGYEQYF
j_call: TRBJ2-3; d_call: TRBD1; clone_size: -; v_call: TRBV4-3; cdr3_nt: TGCGCCAGCAGCCGGGACAGGGGATACACAGATACGCAGTATTTT; cdr3_aa: CASSRDRGYTDTQYF
j_call: TRBJ1-5; d_call: -; clone_size: -; v_call: TRBV7-9; cdr3_nt: TGTGCCAGCAGCTCTAGGGGAGAGGGTCAGCCCCAGCATTTT; cdr3_aa: CASSSRGEGQPQHF
j_call: TRBJ2-7; d_call: -; clone_size: -; v_call: TRBV7-9; cdr3_nt: TGTGCCAGCAGCTTAAGGGCGGGCTCCCTCGAGCAGTACTTC; cdr3_aa: CASSLRAGSLEQYF
j_call: TRBJ1-4; d_call: -; clone_size: -; v_call: TRBV5-1; cdr3_nt: TGCGCCAGCAGCCTGACAGTTCCTGCAACTAATGAAAAACTGTTTTTT; cdr3_aa: CASSLTVPATNEKLFF
j_call: TRBJ2-5; d_call: -; clone_size: -; v_call: TRBV5-6; cdr3_nt: TGTGCCAGCAGCTTGGCCCGGCAGCGGAAAGAGACCCAGTACTTC; cdr3_aa: CASSLARQRKETQYF
j_call: TRBJ2-3; d_call: -; clone_size: -; v_call: TRBV7-2; cdr3_nt: TGTGCCAGCAGCTTACTCCTTTTTGGCGGAGCTAGCACAGATACGCAGTATTTT; cdr3_aa: CASSLLLFGGASTDTQYF
j_call: TRBJ2-7; d_call: TRBD1; clone_size: -; v_call: TRBV25-1; cdr3_nt: TGTGCCAGCAGTAAAGGGGGCTTCGAGCAGTACTTC; cdr3_aa: CASSKGGFEQYF
j_call: TRBJ1-2; d_call: TRBD1; clone_size: -; v_call: TRBV19; cdr3_nt: TGTGCCAGTAGTATAGATATTCGACAGGGAAACTATGGCTACACCTTC; cdr3_aa: CASSIDIRQGNYGYTF
j_call: TRBJ2-7; d_call: TRBD1; clone_size: -; v_call: TRBV27; cdr3_nt: TGTGCCAGCAGTGCCGGGACAGCTTTTGGAGAGCAGTACTTC; cdr3_aa: CASSAGTAFGEQYF
j_call: TRBJ2-7; d_call: -; clone_size: once; v_call: TRBV7-9; cdr3_nt: TGTGCCAGCAGCTTGGTTAATAAGCACGAGCAGTACTTC; cdr3_aa: CASSLVNKHEQYF
j_call: TRBJ2-5; d_call: TRBD1; clone_size: -; v_call: TRBV4-1; cdr3_nt: TGCGCCAGCAGCCAATACCGGGACAGCCTCCAAGAGGCCCAGTACTTC; cdr3_aa: CASSQYRDSLQEAQYF
j_call: TRBJ1-3; d_call: -; clone_size: -; v_call: TRBV6-1; cdr3_nt: TGTGCCAGCAGCTTGGGTCTAGGCGAAGGAAACACCATATATTTT; cdr3_aa: CASSLGLGEGNTIYF
j_call: TRBJ1-5; d_call: -; clone_size: once; v_call: TRBV15; cdr3_nt: TGTGCCACCAGCCGTCGACCCGAGTTCAATCAGCCCCAGCATTTT; cdr3_aa: CATSRRPEFNQPQHF
j_call: TRBJ1-1; d_call: -; clone_size: -; v_call: TRBV6-5; cdr3_nt: TGTGCCAGCAGTTACGGGGCAGGGGTTGAAGCTTTCTTT; cdr3_aa: CASSYGAGVEAFF
j_call: TRBJ1-1; d_call: -; clone_size: -; v_call: TRBV19; cdr3_nt: TGTGCCAGTAGTATAGATGCGGGGCTGGGGGCTGAAGCTTTCTTT; cdr3_aa: CASSIDAGLGAEAFF
j_call: TRBJ2-7; d_call: -; clone_size: -; v_call: TRBV28; cdr3_nt: TGTGCCAGCGCGGGACATTACTACGAGCAGTACTTC; cdr3_aa: CASAGHYYEQYF
j_call: TRBJ2-3; d_call: -; clone_size: -; v_call: TRBV7-9; cdr3_nt: TGTGCCAGCGAGGGGACTAGCACAGATACGCAGTATTTT; cdr3_aa: CASEGTSTDTQYF
j_call: TRBJ2-3; d_call: -; clone_size: once; v_call: TRBV11-2; cdr3_nt: TGTGCCAGCAGCTTGGGCTTCGCGGATACGCAGTATTTT; cdr3_aa: CASSLGFADTQYF
j_call: TRBJ2-7; d_call: -; clone_size: -; v_call: TRBV27; cdr3_nt: TGTGCCAGCAGTTTAATTCAGGGAAACTACGAGCAGTACTTC; cdr3_aa: CASSLIQGNYEQYF
j_call: TRBJ2-5; d_call: TRBD1; clone_size: -; v_call: TRBV27; cdr3_nt: TGTGCCAGCAGTTTTCGACAGGGGTGGGAGACCCAGTACTTC; cdr3_aa: CASSFRQGWETQYF
j_call: TRBJ2-7; d_call: TRBD1; clone_size: -; v_call: TRBV5-6; cdr3_nt: TGTGCCAGCAGCGCGCAATACGGGACAGGGGCGATTGAGTACGAGCAGTACTTC; cdr3_aa: CASSAQYGTGAIEYEQYF
j_call: TRBJ2-7; d_call: TRBD2; clone_size: -; v_call: TRBV7-7; cdr3_nt: TGTGCCAGCAGCGACGCGGGGGGCGGGCTCCACGAGCAGTACTTC; cdr3_aa: CASSDAGGGLHEQYF
j_call: TRBJ2-1; d_call: TRBD2; clone_size: -; v_call: TRBV7-9; cdr3_nt: TGTGCCAGCAGCTTATCTAGCGGAGCAAACAATGAGCAGTTCTTC; cdr3_aa: CASSLSSGANNEQFF
j_call: TRBJ2-7; d_call: -; clone_size: -; v_call: TRBV28; cdr3_nt: TGTGCCAGCAGTTTTCCACCGGGACATACCGACGAGCAGTACTTC; cdr3_aa: CASSFPPGHTDEQYF
j_call: TRBJ2-1; d_call: -; clone_size: once; v_call: TRBV7-9; cdr3_nt: TGTGCCAGCAGCCTAAGCGGGGACAACAATGAGCAGTTCTTC; cdr3_aa: CASSLSGDNNEQFF
j_call: TRBJ2-1; d_call: -; clone_size: few; v_call: TRBV7-3; cdr3_nt: TGTGCCAGCAGCTTAGCCGTGGGGGCCGGTTACAATGAGCAGTTCTTC; cdr3_aa: CASSLAVGAGYNEQFF
j_call: TRBJ2-7; d_call: TRBD2; clone_size: -; v_call: TRBV28; cdr3_nt: TGTGCCAGCAGCTTTTTGGGTCTAGCGGGCTTCGACTACGAGCAGTACTTC; cdr3_aa: CASSFLGLAGFDYEQYF
j_call: TRBJ1-1; d_call: TRBD1; clone_size: -; v_call: TRBV7-9; cdr3_nt: TGTGCCAGCAGCACCAGGACAGGGTCGGCGAACACTGAAGCTTTCTTT; cdr3_aa: CASSTRTGSANTEAFF